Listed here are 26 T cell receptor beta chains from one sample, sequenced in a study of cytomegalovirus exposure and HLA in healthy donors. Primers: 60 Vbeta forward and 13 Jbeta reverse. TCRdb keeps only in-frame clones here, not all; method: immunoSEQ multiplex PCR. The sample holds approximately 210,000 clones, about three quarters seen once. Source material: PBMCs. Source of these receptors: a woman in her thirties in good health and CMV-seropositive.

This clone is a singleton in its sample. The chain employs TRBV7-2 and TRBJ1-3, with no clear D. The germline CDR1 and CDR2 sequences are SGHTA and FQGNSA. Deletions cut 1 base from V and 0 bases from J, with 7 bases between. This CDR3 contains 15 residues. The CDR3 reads CASSLETASGNTIYF. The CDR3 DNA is TGTGCCAGCAGCTTAGAAACAGCCTCTGGAAACACCATATATTTT.

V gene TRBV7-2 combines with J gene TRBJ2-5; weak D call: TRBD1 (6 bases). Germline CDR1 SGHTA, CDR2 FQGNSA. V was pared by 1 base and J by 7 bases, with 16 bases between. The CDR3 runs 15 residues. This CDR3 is CASSLEVGHPGTQYF. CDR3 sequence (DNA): TGTGCCAGCAGCTTAGAGGTGGGACACCCCGGGACCCAGTACTTC. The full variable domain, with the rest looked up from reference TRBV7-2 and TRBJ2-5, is GAGVSQSPSNKVTEKGKDVELRCDPISGHTALYWYRQSLGQGLEFLIYFQGNSAPDKSGLPSDRFSAERTGGSVSTLTIQRTQQEDSAVYLCASSLEVGHPGTQYFGPGTRLLVL.

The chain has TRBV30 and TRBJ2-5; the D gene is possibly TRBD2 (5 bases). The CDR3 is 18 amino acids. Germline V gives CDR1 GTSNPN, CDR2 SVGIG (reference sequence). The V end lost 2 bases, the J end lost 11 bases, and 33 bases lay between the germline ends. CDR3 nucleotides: TGTGCCTGGAGTTCCCCCTTACGGTCGGGGATATTCGTCTACGGGCAGTACTTC. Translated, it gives CAWSSPLRSGIFVYGQYF.

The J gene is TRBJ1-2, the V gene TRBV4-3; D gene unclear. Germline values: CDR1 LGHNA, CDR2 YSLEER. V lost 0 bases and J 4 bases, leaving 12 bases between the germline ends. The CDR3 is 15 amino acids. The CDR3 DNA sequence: TGCGCCAGCAGCCAAGATTTGAGGGAGGGCTATGGCTACACCTTC. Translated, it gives CASSQDLREGYGYTF.

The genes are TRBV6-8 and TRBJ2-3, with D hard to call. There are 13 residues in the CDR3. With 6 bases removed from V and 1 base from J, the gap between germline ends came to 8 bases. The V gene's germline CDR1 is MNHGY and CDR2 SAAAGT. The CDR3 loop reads CASSTVRTDTQYF. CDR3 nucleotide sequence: TGTGCCAGCAGCACTGTCCGCACAGATACGCAGTATTTT.

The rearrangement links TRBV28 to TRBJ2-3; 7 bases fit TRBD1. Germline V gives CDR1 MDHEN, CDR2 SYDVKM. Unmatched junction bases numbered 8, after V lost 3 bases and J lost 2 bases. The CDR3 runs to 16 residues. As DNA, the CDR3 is TGTGCCAGCAGTTTTGATGACAGGGAATACACAGATACGCAGTATTTT. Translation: CASSFDDREYTDTQYF.

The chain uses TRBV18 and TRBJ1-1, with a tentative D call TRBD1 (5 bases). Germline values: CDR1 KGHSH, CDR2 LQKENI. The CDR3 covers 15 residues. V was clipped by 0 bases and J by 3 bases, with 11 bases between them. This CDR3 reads CASSPPEGRYTEAFF. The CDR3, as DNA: TGTGCCAGCTCACCACCGGAGGGGCGGTACACTGAAGCTTTCTTT.

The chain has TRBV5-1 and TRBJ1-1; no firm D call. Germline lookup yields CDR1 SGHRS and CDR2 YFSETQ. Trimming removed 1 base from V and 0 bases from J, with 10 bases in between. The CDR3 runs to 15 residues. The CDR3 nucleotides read TGCGCCAGCAGCTTGTCCGCCCTAATGAACACTGAAGCTTTCTTT. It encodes CASSLSALMNTEAFF.

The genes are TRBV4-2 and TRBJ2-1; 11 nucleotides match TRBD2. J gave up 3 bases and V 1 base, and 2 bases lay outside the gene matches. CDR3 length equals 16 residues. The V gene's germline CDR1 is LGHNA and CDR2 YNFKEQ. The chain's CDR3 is CASSQGTSGSYNEQFF. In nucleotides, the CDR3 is TGTGCCAGCAGCCAAGGAACTAGCGGGAGCTACAATGAGCAGTTCTTC.

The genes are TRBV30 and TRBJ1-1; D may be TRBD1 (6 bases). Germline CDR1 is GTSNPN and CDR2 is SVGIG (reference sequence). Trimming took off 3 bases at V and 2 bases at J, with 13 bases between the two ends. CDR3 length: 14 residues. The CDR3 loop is CAWSLTGLNTEAFF. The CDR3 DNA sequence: TGTGCCTGGAGCCTGACAGGACTTAACACTGAAGCTTTCTTT.

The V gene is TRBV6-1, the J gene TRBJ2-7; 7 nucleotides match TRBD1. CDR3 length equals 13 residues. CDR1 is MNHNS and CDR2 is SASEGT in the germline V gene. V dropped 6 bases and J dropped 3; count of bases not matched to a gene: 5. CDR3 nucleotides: TGTGCCAGCAGCCAGGGGGTGGTCTACGAGCAGTACTTC. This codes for CASSQGVVYEQYF.

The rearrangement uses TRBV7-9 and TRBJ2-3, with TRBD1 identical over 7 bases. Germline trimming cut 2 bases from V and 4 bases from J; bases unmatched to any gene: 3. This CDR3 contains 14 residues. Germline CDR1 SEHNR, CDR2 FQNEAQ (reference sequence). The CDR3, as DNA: TGTGCCAGCAGCTTAAGGGGGCGGGCAGATACGCAGTATTTT. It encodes CASSLRGRADTQYF.

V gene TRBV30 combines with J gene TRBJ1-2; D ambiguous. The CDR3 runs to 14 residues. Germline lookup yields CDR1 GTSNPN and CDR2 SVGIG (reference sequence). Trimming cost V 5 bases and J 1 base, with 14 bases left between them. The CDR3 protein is CAWAPEVINYGYTF. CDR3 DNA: TGTGCCTGGGCCCCTGAGGTCATTAACTATGGCTACACCTTC.

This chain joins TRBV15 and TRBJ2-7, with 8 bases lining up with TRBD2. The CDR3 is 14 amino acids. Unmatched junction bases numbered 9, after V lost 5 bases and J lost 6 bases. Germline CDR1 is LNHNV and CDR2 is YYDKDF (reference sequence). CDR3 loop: CATSLGLDRSEQYF. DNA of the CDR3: TGTGCCACCAGCCTGGGACTAGACAGGTCCGAGCAGTACTTC.

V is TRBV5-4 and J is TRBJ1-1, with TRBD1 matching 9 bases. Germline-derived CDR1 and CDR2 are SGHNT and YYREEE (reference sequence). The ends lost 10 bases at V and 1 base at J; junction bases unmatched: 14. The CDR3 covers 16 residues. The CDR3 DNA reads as TGTGCCGGCAACTTGGGAGGGGACAGGGCGAACACTGAAGCTTTCTTT. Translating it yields CAGNLGGDRANTEAFF.

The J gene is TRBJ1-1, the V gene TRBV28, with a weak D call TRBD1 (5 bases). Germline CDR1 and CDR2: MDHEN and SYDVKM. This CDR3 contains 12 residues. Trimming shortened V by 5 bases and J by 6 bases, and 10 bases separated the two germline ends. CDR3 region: CASSLQTAEAFF. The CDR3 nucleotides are TGTGCCAGCAGTCTCCAGACAGCTGAAGCTTTCTTT.

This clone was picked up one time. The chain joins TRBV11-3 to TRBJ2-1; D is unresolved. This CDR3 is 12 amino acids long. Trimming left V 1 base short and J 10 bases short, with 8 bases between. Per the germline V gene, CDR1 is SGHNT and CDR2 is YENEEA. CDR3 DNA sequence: TGTGCCAGCAGCTTAGTTCGCGAGGAGCAGTTCTTC. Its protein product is CASSLVREEQFF.

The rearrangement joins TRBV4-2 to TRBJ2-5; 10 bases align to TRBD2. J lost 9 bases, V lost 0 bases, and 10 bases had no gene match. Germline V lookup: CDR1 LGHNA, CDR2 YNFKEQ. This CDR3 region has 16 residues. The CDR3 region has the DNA TGTGCCAGCAGCCAAGATTTGGCACTAGCGGGAACTTCCCAGTACTTC. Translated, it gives CASSQDLALAGTSQYF.

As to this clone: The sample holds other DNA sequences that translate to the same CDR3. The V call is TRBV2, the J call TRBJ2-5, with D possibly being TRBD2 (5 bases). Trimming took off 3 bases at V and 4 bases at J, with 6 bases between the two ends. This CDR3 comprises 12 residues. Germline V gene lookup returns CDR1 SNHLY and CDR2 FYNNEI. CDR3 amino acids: CASSDRGETQYF. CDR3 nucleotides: TGTGCCAGCAGTGATCGGGGAGAGACCCAGTACTTC.

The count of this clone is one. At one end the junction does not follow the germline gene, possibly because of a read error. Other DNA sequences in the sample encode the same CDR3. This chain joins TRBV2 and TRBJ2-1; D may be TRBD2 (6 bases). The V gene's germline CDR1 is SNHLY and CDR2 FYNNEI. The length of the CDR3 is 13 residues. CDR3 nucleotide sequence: TGCGCCAGCAGAGAGGGACTTAACAATGAGCAGTTCTTC. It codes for CASREGLNNEQFF. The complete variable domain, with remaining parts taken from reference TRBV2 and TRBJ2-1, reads EPEVTQTPSHQVTQMGQEVILRCVPISNHLYFYWYRQILGQKVEFLVSFYNNEISEKSEIFDDQFSVERPDGSNFTLKIRSTKLEDSAMYFCASREGLNNEQFFGPGTRLTVL.

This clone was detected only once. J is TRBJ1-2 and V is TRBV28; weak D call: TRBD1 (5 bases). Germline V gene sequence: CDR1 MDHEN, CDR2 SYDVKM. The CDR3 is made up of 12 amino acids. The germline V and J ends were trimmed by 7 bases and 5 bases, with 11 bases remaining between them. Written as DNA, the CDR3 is TGTGCCAGCATCACACAGGATTATGGCTACACCTTC. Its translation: CASITQDYGYTF.

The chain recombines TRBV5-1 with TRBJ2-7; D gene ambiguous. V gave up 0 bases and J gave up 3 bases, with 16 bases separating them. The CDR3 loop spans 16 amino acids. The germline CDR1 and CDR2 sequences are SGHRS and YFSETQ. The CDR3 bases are TGCGCCAGCAGCTTGGAGCCCAAGCCGAATAGCTACGAGCAGTACTTC. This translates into CASSLEPKPNSYEQYF.

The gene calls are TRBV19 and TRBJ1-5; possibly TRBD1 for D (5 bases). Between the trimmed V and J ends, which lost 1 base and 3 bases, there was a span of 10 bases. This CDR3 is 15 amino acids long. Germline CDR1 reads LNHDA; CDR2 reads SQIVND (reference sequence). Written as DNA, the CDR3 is TGTGCCAGTAGTATAGCCAGGGCATACAATCAGCCCCAGCATTTT. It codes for CASSIARAYNQPQHF.

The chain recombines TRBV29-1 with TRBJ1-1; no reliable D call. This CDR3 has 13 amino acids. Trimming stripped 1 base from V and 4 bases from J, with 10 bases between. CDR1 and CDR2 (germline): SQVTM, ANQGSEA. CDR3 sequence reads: CSVEGRLSTEAFF. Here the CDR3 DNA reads TGCAGCGTTGAAGGGAGGTTGAGCACTGAAGCTTTCTTT.

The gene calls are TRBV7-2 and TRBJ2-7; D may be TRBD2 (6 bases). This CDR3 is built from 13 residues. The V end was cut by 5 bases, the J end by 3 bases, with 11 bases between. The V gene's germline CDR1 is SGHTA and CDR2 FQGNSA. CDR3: CASSDGGYYEQYF. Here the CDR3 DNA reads TGTGCCAGCAGCGACGGGGGATACTACGAGCAGTACTTC.

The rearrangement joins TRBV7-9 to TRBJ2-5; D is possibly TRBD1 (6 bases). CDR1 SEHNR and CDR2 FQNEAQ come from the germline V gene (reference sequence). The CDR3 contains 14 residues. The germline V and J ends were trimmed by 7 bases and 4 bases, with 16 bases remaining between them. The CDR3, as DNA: TGTGCCAGCATCGAATCAGGGGTCGGAGAGACCCAGTACTTC. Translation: CASIESGVGETQYF.